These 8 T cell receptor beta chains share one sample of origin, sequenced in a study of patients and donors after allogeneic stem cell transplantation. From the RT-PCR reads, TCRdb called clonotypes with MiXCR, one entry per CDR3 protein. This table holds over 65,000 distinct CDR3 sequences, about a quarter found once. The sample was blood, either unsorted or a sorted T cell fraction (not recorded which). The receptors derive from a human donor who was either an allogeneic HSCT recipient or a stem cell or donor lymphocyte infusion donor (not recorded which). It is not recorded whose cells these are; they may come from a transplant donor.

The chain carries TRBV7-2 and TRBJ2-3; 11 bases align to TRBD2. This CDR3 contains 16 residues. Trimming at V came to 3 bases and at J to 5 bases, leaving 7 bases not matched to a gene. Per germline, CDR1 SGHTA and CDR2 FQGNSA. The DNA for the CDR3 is TGTGCCAGCAGCTTGGAACTAGCGGGAGTGTTAGATACGCAGTATTTT. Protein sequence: CASSLELAGVLDTQYF. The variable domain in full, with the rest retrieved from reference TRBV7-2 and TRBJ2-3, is GAGVSQSPSNKVTEKGKDVELRCDPISGHTALYWYRQSLGQGLEFLIYFQGNSAPDKSGLPSDRFSAERTGGSVSTLTIQRTQQEDSAVYLCASSLELAGVLDTQYFGPGTRLTVL.

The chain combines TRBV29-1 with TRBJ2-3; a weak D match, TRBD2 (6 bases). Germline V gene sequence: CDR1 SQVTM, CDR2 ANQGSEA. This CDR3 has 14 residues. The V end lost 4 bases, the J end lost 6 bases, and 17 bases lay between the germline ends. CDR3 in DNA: TGCAGCGTTGTTGGCCGGGGGAGCGGTGATACGCAGTATTTT. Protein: CSVVGRGSGDTQYF.

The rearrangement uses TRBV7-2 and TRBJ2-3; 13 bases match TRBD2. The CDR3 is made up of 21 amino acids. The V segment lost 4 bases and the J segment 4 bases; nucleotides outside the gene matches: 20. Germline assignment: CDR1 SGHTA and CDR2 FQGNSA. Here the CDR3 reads CASSSGSPLAGGPVIADTQYF. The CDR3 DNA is TGTGCCAGCAGCTCAGGATCCCCACTAGCGGGGGGGCCGGTTATCGCAGATACGCAGTATTTT.

CDR3 in amino acids: CATSSRRTVYEQYF. The DNA for the CDR3 is TGTGCCACCAGCAGTCGGCGGACAGTTTACGAGCAGTACTTC. This chain links TRBV15 with TRBJ2-7, with a weak D call TRBD1 (6 bases). The CDR3 spans 14 residues. The ends were cut back, 3 bases at V and 4 bases at J, with 13 bases in the middle. CDR1 is LNHNV, CDR2 YYDKDF, per germline (reference sequence).

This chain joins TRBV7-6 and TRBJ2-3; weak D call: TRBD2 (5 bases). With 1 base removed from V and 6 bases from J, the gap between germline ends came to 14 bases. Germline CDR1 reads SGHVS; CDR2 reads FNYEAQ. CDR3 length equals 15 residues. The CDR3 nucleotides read TGTGCCAGCAGCTTAGGCGGGTTTGTCGGGGATACGCAGTATTTT. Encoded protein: CASSLGGFVGDTQYF. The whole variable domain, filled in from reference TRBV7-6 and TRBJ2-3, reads GAGVSQSPRYKVTKRGQDVALRCDPISGHVSLYWYRQALGQGPEFLTYFNYEAQQDKSGLPNDRFSAERPEGSISTLTIQRTEQRDSAMYRCASSLGGFVGDTQYFGPGTRLTVL.

CDR3 sequence: CASSYTPGQGISGSPHEQYF. The CDR3 nucleotides read TGTGCCAGCAGTTACACACCAGGACAGGGGATTAGCGGGAGTCCCCACGAGCAGTACTTC. The chain recombines TRBV6-2 or TRBV6-3 with TRBJ2-7; either TRBD1 or TRBD2 may fit D (9 bases each). CDR3 length equals 20 residues. V gave up 2 bases and J gave up 5 bases, with 31 bases separating them. Germline V gene data show CDR1 as MNHEY and CDR2 as SVGEGT.

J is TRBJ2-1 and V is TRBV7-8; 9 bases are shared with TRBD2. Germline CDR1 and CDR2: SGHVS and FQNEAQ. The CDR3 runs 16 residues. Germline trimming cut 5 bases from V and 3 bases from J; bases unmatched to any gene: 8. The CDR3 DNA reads TGTGCCAGCAGCACATCTAGCGGGAATTACTACAATGAGCAGTTCTTC. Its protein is CASSTSSGNYYNEQFF.

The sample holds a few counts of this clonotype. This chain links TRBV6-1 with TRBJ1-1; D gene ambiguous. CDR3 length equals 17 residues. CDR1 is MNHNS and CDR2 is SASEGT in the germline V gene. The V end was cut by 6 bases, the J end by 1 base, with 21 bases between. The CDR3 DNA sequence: TGTGCCAGCAGAGTTAGTATCGATCGGGTCACGAACACTGAAGCTTTCTTT. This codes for CASRVSIDRVTNTEAFF.